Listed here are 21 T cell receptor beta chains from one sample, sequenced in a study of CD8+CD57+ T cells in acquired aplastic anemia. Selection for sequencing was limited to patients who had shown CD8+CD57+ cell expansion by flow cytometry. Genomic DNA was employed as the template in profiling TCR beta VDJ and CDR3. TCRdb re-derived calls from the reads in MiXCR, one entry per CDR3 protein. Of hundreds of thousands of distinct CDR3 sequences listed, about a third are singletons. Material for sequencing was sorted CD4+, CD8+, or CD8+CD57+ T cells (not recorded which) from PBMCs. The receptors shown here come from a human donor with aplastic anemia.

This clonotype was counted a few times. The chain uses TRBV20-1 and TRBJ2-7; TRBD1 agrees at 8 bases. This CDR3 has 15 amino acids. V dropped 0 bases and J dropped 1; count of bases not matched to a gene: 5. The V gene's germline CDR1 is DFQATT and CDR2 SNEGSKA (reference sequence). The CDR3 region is CSARDPDRASYEQYF. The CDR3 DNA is TGCAGTGCTAGAGACCCGGACAGGGCTTCCTACGAGCAGTACTTC.

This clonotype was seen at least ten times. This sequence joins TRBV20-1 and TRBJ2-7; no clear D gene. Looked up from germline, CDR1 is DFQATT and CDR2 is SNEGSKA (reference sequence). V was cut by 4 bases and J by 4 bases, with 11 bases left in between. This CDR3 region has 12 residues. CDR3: CSATAPEYEQYF. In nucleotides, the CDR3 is TGCAGTGCTACAGCACCGGAATACGAGCAGTACTTC.

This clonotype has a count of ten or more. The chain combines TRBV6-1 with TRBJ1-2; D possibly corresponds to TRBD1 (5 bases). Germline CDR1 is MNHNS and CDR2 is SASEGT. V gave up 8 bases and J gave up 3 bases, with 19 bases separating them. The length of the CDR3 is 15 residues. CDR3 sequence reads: CASSSREQGDYGYTF. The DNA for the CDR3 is TGTGCCAGCTCCTCGCGTGAGCAGGGCGACTATGGCTACACCTTC.

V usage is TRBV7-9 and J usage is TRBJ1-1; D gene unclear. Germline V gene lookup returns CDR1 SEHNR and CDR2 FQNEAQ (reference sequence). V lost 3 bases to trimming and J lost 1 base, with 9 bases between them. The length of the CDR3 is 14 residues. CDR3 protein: CASSFWRRNTEAFF. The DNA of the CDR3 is TGTGCCAGCAGCTTTTGGAGGAGGAACACTGAAGCTTTCTTT.

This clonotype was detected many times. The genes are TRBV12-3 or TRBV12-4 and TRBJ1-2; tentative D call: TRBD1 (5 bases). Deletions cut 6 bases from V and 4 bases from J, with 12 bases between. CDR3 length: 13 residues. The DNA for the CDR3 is TGTGCCAGCAGACGGGGGGTTCTCTATGGCTACACCTTC. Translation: CASRRGVLYGYTF.

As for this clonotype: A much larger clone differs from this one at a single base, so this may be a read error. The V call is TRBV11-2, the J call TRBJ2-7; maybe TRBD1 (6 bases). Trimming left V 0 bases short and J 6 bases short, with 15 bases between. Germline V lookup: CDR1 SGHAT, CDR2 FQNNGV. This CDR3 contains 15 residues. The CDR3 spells CASSLEGAGDSEQYF. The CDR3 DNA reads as TGTGCCAGCAGCTTAGAAGGGGCAGGGGATAGCGAGCAGTACTTC.

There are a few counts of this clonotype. The CDR3, as DNA: TGCAGTGGGGGCGTGGGAAATGAAAAACTGTTTTTT. It is translated as CSGGVGNEKLFF. J is TRBJ1-4 and V is TRBV20-1; a possible D gene is TRBD1 (5 bases). The CDR3 is made up of 12 amino acids. The V end lost 7 bases, the J end lost 5 bases, and 11 bases lay between the germline ends. Germline V gene lookup returns CDR1 DFQATT and CDR2 SNEGSKA (reference sequence).

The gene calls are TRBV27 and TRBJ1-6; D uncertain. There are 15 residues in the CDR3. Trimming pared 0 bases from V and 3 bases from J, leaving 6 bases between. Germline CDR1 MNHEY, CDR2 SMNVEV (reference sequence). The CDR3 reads CASSLSGYYNSPLHF. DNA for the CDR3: TGTGCCAGCAGTTTATCAGGGTACTATAATTCACCCCTCCACTTT.

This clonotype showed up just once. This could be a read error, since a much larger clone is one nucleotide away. CDR3 DNA: TGTGCCAGTAGCACCGACGGGGGATACTCCTATAATTCACTCCTCCACTTT. Amino acid sequence: CASSTDGGYSYNSLLHF. The chain is built from TRBV19 and TRBJ1-6, with D possibly matching TRBD1 (5 bases). The CDR3 is 17 amino acids. Germline values: CDR1 LNHDA, CDR2 SQIVND (reference sequence). Full variable domain (missing parts from reference TRBV19 and TRBJ1-6): DGGITQSPKYLFRKEGQNVTLSCEQNLNHDAMYWYRQDPGQGLRLIYYSQIVNDFQKGDIAEGYSVSREKKESFPLTVTSAQKNPTAFYLCASSTDGGYSYNSLLHFGNGTRLTVT.

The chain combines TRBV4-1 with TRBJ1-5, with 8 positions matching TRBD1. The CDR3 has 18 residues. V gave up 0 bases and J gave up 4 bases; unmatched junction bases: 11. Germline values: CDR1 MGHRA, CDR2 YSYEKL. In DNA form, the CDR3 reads TGCGCCAGCAGCCAAGACCGAGGTGGGACAGGCGAAAATCAGCCCCAGCATTTT. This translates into CASSQDRGGTGENQPQHF.

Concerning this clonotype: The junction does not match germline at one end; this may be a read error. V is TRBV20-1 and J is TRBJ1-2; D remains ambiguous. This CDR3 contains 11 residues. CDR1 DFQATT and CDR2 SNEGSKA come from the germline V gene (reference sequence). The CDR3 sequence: CSAMPNHGYTF. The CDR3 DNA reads TGCAGTGCTATGCCTAACCATGGCTACACCTTC.

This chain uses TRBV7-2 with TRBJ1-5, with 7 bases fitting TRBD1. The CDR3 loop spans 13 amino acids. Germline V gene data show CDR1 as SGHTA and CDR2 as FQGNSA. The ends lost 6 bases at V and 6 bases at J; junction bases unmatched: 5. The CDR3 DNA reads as TGTGCCAGCAGTCTGGACAGGATTCAGCCCCAGCATTTT. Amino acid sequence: CASSLDRIQPQHF.

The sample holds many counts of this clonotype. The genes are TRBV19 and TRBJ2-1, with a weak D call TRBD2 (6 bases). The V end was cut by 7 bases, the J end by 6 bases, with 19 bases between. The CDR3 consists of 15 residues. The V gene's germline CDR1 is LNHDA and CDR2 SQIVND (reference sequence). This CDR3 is CASISIGAGTNEQFF. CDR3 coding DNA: TGTGCCAGTATCTCTATTGGGGCGGGAACCAATGAGCAGTTCTTC.

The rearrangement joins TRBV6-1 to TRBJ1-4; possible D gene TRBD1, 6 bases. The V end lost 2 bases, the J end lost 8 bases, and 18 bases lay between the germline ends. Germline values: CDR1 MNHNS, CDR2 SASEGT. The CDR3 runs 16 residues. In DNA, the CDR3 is TGTGCCAGCAGTGAACTTGGGGGCATTGGGAACGAAAAACTGTTTTTT. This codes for CASSELGGIGNEKLFF.

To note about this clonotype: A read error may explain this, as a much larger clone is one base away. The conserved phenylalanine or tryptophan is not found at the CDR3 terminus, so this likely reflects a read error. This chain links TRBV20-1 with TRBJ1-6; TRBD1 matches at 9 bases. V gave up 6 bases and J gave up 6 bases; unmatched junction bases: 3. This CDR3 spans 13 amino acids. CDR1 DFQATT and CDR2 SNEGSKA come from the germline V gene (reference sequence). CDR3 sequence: CSAPGQGNSPLHS. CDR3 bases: TGCAGTGCCCCGGGACAGGGTAATTCACCCCTCCACTCT.

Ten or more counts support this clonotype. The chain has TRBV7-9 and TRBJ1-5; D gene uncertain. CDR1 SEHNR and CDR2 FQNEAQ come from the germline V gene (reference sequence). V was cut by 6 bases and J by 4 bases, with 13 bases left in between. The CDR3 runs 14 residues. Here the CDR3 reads CASSIDYHNQPQHF. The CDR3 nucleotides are TGTGCCAGCAGTATCGACTACCATAATCAGCCCCAGCATTTT.

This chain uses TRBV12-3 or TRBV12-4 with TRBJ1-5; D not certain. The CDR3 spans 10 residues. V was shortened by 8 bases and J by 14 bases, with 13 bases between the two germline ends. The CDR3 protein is CASSPAQEHF. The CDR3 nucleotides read TGTGCCAGCTCACCCGCCCAAGAGCATTTT.

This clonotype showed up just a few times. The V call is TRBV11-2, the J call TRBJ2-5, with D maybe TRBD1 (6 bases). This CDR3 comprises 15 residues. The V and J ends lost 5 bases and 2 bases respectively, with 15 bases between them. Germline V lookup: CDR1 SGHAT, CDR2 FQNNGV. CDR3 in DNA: TGTGCCAGCAGCCTCCAGGGGACGATACAAGAGACCCAGTACTTC. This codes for CASSLQGTIQETQYF.

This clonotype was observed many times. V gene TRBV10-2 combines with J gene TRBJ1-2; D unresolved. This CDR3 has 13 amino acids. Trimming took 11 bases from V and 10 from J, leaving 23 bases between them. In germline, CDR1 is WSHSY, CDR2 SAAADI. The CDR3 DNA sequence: TGCGCCTGCGGGGAACGGGCCGCTCGCGACTACACCTTC. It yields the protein CACGERAARDYTF.

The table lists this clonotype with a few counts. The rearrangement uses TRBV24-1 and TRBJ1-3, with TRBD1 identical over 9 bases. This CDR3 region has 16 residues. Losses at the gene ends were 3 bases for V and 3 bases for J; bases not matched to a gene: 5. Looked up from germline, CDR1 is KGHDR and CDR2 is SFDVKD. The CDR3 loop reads CATSDGGTGNGNTIYF. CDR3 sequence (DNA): TGTGCCACCAGTGATGGAGGGACAGGGAATGGAAACACCATATATTTT.

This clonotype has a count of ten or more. Here the CDR3 reads CASSEASASEKLFF. DNA for the CDR3: TGTGCCAGCAGTGAAGCCTCGGCATCTGAAAAACTGTTTTTT. The J gene is TRBJ1-4, the V gene TRBV2, with D unresolved. The CDR3 has 14 amino acids. Trimming shortened V by 0 bases and J by 7 bases, and 9 bases separated the two germline ends. Germline V gene data show CDR1 as SNHLY and CDR2 as FYNNEI.